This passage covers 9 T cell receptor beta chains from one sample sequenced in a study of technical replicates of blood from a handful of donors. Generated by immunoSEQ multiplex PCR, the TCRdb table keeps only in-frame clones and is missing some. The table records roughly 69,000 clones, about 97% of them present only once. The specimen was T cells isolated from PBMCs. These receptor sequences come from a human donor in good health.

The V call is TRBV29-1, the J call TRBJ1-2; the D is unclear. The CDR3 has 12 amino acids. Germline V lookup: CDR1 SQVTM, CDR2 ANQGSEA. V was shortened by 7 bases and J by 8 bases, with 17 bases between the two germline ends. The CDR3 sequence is CSEADPGRGYTF. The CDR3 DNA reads TGCAGCGAAGCAGATCCGGGTCGGGGCTACACCTTC.

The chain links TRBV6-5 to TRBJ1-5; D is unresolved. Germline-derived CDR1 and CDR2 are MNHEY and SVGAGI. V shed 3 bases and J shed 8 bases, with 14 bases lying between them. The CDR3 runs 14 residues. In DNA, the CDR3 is TGTGCCAGCAGTTATATGTCCACGCGGGAGCCCCAGCATTTT. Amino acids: CASSYMSTREPQHF.

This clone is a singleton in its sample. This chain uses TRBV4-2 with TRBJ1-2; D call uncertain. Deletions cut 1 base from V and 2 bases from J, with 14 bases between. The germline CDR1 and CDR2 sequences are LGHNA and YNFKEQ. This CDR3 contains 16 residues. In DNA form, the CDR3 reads TGTGCCAGCAGCCAAGTAATGGGAGACGGGAACTATGGCTACACCTTC. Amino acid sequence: CASSQVMGDGNYGYTF.

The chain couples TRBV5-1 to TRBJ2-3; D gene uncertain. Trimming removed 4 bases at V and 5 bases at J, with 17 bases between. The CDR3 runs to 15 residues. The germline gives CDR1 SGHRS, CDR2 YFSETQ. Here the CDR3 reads CASSIFLQKKDTQYF. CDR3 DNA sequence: TGCGCCAGCAGCATTTTTCTACAGAAGAAAGATACGCAGTATTTT.

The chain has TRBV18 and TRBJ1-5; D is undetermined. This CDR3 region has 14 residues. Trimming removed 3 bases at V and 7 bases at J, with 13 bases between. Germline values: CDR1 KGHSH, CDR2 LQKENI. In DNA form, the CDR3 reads TGTGCCAGCTCACCCCCAGGAGGTCACCAGCCCCAGCATTTT. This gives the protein CASSPPGGHQPQHF.

Here the CDR3 reads CASREGTVRNTIYF. The CDR3 DNA reads as TGTGCCAGTAGGGAAGGGACAGTGAGAAACACCATATATTTT. This chain connects TRBV19 to TRBJ1-3; 7 bases agree with TRBD1. Germline V gene sequence: CDR1 LNHDA, CDR2 SQIVND (reference sequence). This CDR3 spans 14 amino acids. The J segment lost 5 bases and the V segment lost 6 bases, leaving 7 bases of the junction unmatched.

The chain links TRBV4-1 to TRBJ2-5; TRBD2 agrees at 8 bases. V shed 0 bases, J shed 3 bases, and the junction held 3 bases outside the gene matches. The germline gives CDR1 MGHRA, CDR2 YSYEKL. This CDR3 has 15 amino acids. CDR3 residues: CASSQDSLAEETQYF. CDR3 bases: TGCGCCAGCAGCCAAGACTCACTAGCGGAAGAGACCCAGTACTTC.

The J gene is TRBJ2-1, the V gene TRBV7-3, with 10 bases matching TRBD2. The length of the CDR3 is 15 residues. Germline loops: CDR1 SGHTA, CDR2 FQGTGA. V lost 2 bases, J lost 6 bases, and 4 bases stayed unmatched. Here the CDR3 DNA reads TGTGCCAGCAGCTTAGGGGCTAGCGGGGGCAATGAGCAGTTCTTC. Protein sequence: CASSLGASGGNEQFF.

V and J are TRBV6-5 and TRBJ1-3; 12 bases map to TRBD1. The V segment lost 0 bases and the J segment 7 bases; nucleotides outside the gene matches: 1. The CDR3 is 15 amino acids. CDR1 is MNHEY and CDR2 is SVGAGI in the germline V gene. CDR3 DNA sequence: TGTGCCAGCAGTTACTCGGGACAGGGGGCCAACACCATATATTTT. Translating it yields CASSYSGQGANTIYF.